One sample yielded the 12 T cell receptor beta chains listed below, sequenced in a study of shared clonotypes between healthy human individuals. CD45RO-negative, CCR7-positively selected cells formed the naive CD8 fraction, excluding terminally differentiated effector memory CD45RA+ cells. Sequencing was performed with immunoSEQ multiplex PCR; in TCRdb, only in-frame clones are kept and a portion is missing. The table has about 820,000 clones, about 91% seen once. The specimen was naive CD8+ T cells sorted from blood. The receptors stem from a man aged 25 to 45 in good health.

This clone occurred once. V and J are TRBV7-9 and TRBJ1-1; D ambiguous. V lost 2 bases, J lost 1 base, and 8 bases lay in between. The CDR3 runs 14 residues. Germline assignment: CDR1 SEHNR and CDR2 FQNEAQ (reference sequence). Here the CDR3 reads CASSLMTENTEAFF. The CDR3 coding sequence is TGTGCCAGCAGCTTAATGACGGAGAACACTGAAGCTTTCTTT.

The chain carries TRBV5-1 and TRBJ2-3; D is unclear. The CDR3 totals 16 residues. V dropped 3 bases and J dropped 0 bases, with 14 bases sitting between them. Germline assignment: CDR1 SGHRS and CDR2 YFSETQ. The CDR3 sequence: CASSSLSVTSTDTQYF. CDR3 nucleotides: TGCGCCAGCAGCTCTCTGTCCGTTACTAGCACAGATACGCAGTATTTT. Variable domain in full (rest from reference TRBV5-1 and TRBJ2-3): KAGVTQTPRYLIKTRGQQVTLSCSPISGHRSVSWYQQTPGQGLQFLFEYFSETQRNKGNFPGRFSGRQFSNSRSEMNVSTLELGDSALYLCASSSLSVTSTDTQYFGPGTRLTVL.

The chain uses TRBV5-1 and TRBJ2-7; the match to TRBD2 covers 13 bases. The CDR3 is 18 amino acids. After removal of 3 bases from V and 0 bases from J, the junction contained 9 bases not matched to a gene. The germline V gene has CDR1 SGHRS and CDR2 YFSETQ. CDR3 DNA sequence: TGCGCCAGCAGCTCATCGGGACTAGCGGGGTCTTACTCCTACGAGCAGTACTTC. Translation gives CASSSSGLAGSYSYEQYF.

Concerning this clone: Other DNA sequences from this sample encode an identical CDR3 as well. This chain connects TRBV29-1 to TRBJ2-7; tentatively, D is TRBD2 (6 bases). From germline, CDR1 is SQVTM and CDR2 ANQGSEA. This CDR3 is built from 12 residues. V gave up 3 bases and J gave up 4 bases, with 10 bases separating them. The CDR3 nucleotides are TGCAGCGTTGAGGGAGGAAGGTACGAGCAGTACTTC. It specifies CSVEGGRYEQYF.

This chain joins TRBV29-1 and TRBJ2-1, with a weak D call TRBD1 (6 bases). The germline V and J ends were trimmed by 6 bases and 3 bases, with 12 bases remaining between them. Germline lookup yields CDR1 SQVTM and CDR2 ANQGSEA. The CDR3 contains 13 residues. Written as DNA, the CDR3 is TGCAGCGTGGACCGGGACAACTACAATGAGCAGTTCTTC. Amino acid sequence: CSVDRDNYNEQFF.

This clone was observed a single time. V and J are TRBV27 and TRBJ1-1; unclear D gene. CDR3 length: 15 residues. Trimming removed 6 bases from V and 0 bases from J, with 14 bases in between. Germline CDR1 and CDR2: MNHEY and SMNVEV (reference sequence). The CDR3 is CASSLLGSLNTEAFF. The CDR3 nucleotides are TGTGCCAGCAGCCTTCTTGGCAGCTTGAACACTGAAGCTTTCTTT.

The chain is built from TRBV19 and TRBJ2-6; D possibly corresponds to TRBD2 (5 bases). V was pared by 6 bases and J by 1 base, with 7 bases between. Germline CDR1 LNHDA, CDR2 SQIVND (reference sequence). CDR3 length: 14 amino acids. The CDR3 sequence is CASRLVSGANVLTF. The DNA of the CDR3 is TGTGCCAGTAGACTAGTTTCTGGGGCCAACGTCCTGACTTTC.

The gene calls are TRBV10-3 and TRBJ2-7; TRBD2 aligns across 10 bases. The CDR3 contains 14 residues. Germline V gene data show CDR1 as ENHRY and CDR2 as SYGVKD. V lost 6 bases and J lost 2; bases outside the gene matches: 4. CDR3 sequence (DNA): TGTGCCATCAGGGGACTAGCGAATACCTACGAGCAGTACTTC. Its protein product is CAIRGLANTYEQYF.

With regard to this clone: Additional DNA sequences in this sample encode the identical CDR3. The chain employs TRBV11-2 and TRBJ2-7; D might be TRBD1 (5 bases). With 1 base removed from V and 3 bases from J, the gap between germline ends came to 7 bases. The CDR3 is 13 residues long. Looked up from germline, CDR1 is SGHAT and CDR2 is FQNNGV. The CDR3 DNA reads as TGTGCCAGCAGCTTAGGACAGTTCTACGAGCAGTACTTC. It encodes CASSLGQFYEQYF.

The genes are TRBV7-2 and TRBJ2-7, with unresolved D. CDR3 size: 14 residues. CDR1 and CDR2 from the germline V gene are SGHTA and FQGNSA. Deletions cut 3 bases from V and 2 bases from J, with 11 bases between. CDR3: CASSFPTFPYEQYF. CDR3 bases: TGTGCCAGCAGCTTCCCTACCTTCCCCTACGAGCAGTACTTC.

The chain combines TRBV28 with TRBJ2-1; tentative D call: TRBD1 (7 bases). CDR1 is MDHEN, CDR2 SYDVKM, per germline. Trimming cost V 5 bases and J 7 bases, with 24 bases left between them. The CDR3 is made up of 17 amino acids. Written as DNA, the CDR3 is TGTGCCAGCAGTCCTCGCCCGGGGACAGCGGAGGGAAATGAGCAGTTCTTC. Translating it yields CASSPRPGTAEGNEQFF.

The gene calls are TRBV6-1 and TRBJ1-5; D call uncertain. The CDR3 length is 15 residues. Trimming left V 6 bases short and J 1 base short, with 13 bases between. In germline, CDR1 is MNHNS, CDR2 SASEGT. CDR3 coding DNA: TGTGCCAGCAGAGCGTTTACGGGAAGCAATCAGCCCCAGCATTTT. Protein sequence: CASRAFTGSNQPQHF.